This T cell receptor (beta chain) emerged from a study of beta chain features in type 1 diabetes. Findings of the study overall: When Type 1 diabetes patients were examined, their TCRB CDR3s proved moderately but significantly shorter in all four CD4+ subsets.

All of the isolated RNA was reverse transcribed, so expressed TCRB transcripts were sequenced. Method: immunoSEQ multiplex PCR; TCRdb's copy keeps in-frame clones and lacks some. In the table there are fewer than 350,000 clones, approximately 15% of which are singletons. Per germline, CDR1 GTSNPN and CDR2 SVGIG (reference sequence). V lost 0 bases and J 0 bases, leaving 15 bases between the germline ends. The CDR3 spans 17 residues. On this clone itself: Its target is unknown.

The specimen was naive CD4+ T cells from blood. The receptor comes from a man between 18 and 29 years old with type 1 diabetes. The chain carries TRBV30 and TRBJ1-5; the D gene is possibly TRBD1 (6 bases). The CDR3 coding sequence is TGTGCCTGGAGTGTAGGGCGGGGGCCGGGTAGCAATCAGCCCCAGCATTTT. Translated: CAWSVGRGPGSNQPQHF.